This T cell receptor beta chain was sequenced during a study of T cells in Graves' hyperthyroidism and ophthalmopathy (dated 2019 in TCRdb). As for the study more broadly: Peripheral blood was sampled at the time of initial diagnosis, prior to any treatment. To identify distinguishing TCR V-J signatures, a discovery cohort of 90 to 100 patients was used, comprising 40 to 45 with Graves' ophthalmopathy and around 60 with stable Graves' hyperthyroidism. The paper describes TCR Vbeta CDR3 sequencing of 140 or so peripheral blood samples, made up of 43 ophthalmopathy patients, around 78 hyperthyroidism patients and roughly 17 progressor patients. The 75 to 100 discovery patients were randomly split 7:3 into training and test sets. Whether ophthalmopathy could be predicted prospectively was tested in an independent validation cohort made up of under 20 hyperthyroidism patients plus 17 patients who later progressed to ophthalmopathy. Thyroid tissue and blood T-cell repertoires from six Graves' hyperthyroidism patients were also compared in the study. After blood sampling, hyperthyroidism patients were treated with methimazole at a starting dose of 30 mg daily, and ophthalmopathy patients were treated with high-dose intravenous methylprednisolone.

The germline V gene gives CDR1 as SNHLY and CDR2 as FYNNEI. V was cut back by 7 bases and J by 9 bases, leaving a gap of 19 bases between them. The CDR3 covers 14 residues, taking in both the cysteine and the phenylalanine. Solely the CDR3 DNA is kept, with 42 bases framed from the first base. The TCR beta CDR3 regions were amplified from the RNA transcripts. The TCR CDR3 was subjected to a first round of RT-PCR using the HTBI primer set and the Qiagen OneStep RT-PCR kit. The libraries were constructed in a second round of multiplex PCR and then size-selected and purified. The libraries were sequenced on an Illumina HiSeq2000 using paired-end 100 bp reads. In the source study's methods: SOAPnuke was used to process the raw data, with reads discarded if the reads contained adapters or uncalled bases, had a mean Phred below 15, or lacked an exact constant-primer or identifier match. High-quality paired reads were merged with COPE v1.2.5, and unique nucleotide sequences were defined as clonotypes. Clonotypes were aligned to IMGT TRBV, TRBD and TRBJ reference segments using MiTCR v1.1. Analysis was restricted to V-J combinations with a frequency above 0.0001, which covered 98% to 99.2% of repertoires. A TCS score was defined as the ratio of F50 (clonal expansion) to E x V (chaos), with BLOSUM62-based TCRdist applied between CDR3 peptides within each V-J. Welch's t-statistics and random forest reduced approximately 520 V-J features to some 14, which were used in a naive Bayes classifier (R e1071). The public reads were reanalyzed by TCRdb: fastp trimming at Q25, MiXCR alignment, in-frame beta chains only. Every distinct CDR3 protein forms one entry, paired with its most common genes and DNA. The V and J calls were determined by TCRdb, not by the authors. Within this sample are around 600,000 distinct CDR3 sequences, with 15% to 20% of them counted one time only. Clones ranked in the top ten supply less than 3.5% of the sample.

Here is what the overall study found, with its caveats: A 13 V-J signature model separated ophthalmopathy from stable hyperthyroidism, with about 88% sensitivity and about 81% specificity in cross-validation and 80%/75% in testing. In validation, the model predicted progression to ophthalmopathy with roughly 66% sensitivity and around 72% specificity, a median of 6.5 months before onset. No statistical method was used to fix the sample size in advance, and group allocation was not hidden from the investigators. Blood samples also contained most of the expanded thyroid clonotypes (frequency above 0.001), which suggests that blood repertoires may reflect thyroid immune responses.

Ophthalmopathy patients had moderately to severely active disease, with a Clinical Activity Score of 3 or more, a NOSPECS grade of 4 or more, and a disease duration of less than 3 months. Exclusion was applied to patients with uncontrolled infections, other autoimmune diseases, pregnancy or lactation. Diagnoses were established on the basis of clinical symptoms, serum thyroxine and TRAb, thyroid ultrasound, and orbital computed tomography. Ficoll-Paque density gradient centrifugation was used to isolate PBMCs from around 9.1 ml of fresh peripheral blood. Total RNA was extracted using Trizol reagent, and RNA quality was assessed on an Agilent 2100 Bioanalyzer. This clonotype came up a few times. Its specific antigen is unknown. A much more abundant neighbour one base away suggests this may be a read error.

The sequencing sample was made of blood. The sequence was obtained from a woman between 40 and 50 years old with Graves' ophthalmopathy. The rearrangement combines TRBV2 with TRBJ2-1, with TRBD1 perhaps the D gene, on 6 matching bases. The nucleotide sequence reads TGTGCCAGCAAGGGGGTAACCAACGACAGTGAGCAGTTCTTC. Translated, it gives CASKGVTNDSEQFF.